The next 22 T cell receptor beta chains were all read from a single sample in a study of T cell repertoires in cytomegalovirus infection. Each CDR3 protein gets one entry after TCRdb re-called the reads with MiXCR. This sample yields approximately 280,000 distinct CDR3 sequences, of which 20% to 25% are seen a single time; roughly 20% belongs to the top ten. Antigens of these TCRs are unknown. Material: cultured PBMCs, obtained from culture after CMV antigen stimulation. These receptors all come from a human donor in good health (CMV status not recorded). Some clones in this sample may be carry-over from other donors' samples.

This clonotype appeared many times. This chain connects TRBV7-2 to TRBJ2-5, with D uncertain. Germline V gene sequence: CDR1 SGHTA, CDR2 FQGNSA. The V end was cut by 6 bases, the J end by 5 bases, with 10 bases between. The CDR3 runs to 12 residues. DNA of the CDR3: TGTGCCAGCAGTCCCCCGTGGGAGACCCAGTACTTC. This encodes CASSPPWETQYF.

This clonotype was recorded at least ten times. The V gene is TRBV7-2, the J gene TRBJ2-7, with 9 bases matching TRBD2. V dropped 2 bases and J dropped 2; count of bases not matched to a gene: 1. The V gene's germline CDR1 is SGHTA and CDR2 FQGNSA. The CDR3 contains 14 residues. CDR3 in amino acids: CASSLLAGTYEQYF. CDR3 sequence (DNA): TGTGCCAGCAGCTTACTAGCGGGGACCTACGAGCAGTACTTC.

Many counts were recorded for this clonotype. V and J are TRBV7-2 and TRBJ2-5; D may be TRBD1 or TRBD2 (7 bases each). CDR3 size: 15 residues. Germline V gives CDR1 SGHTA, CDR2 FQGNSA. The germline V and J ends were trimmed by 4 bases and 9 bases, with 21 bases remaining between them. The CDR3 region is CASSWGAGARGAQYF. The CDR3 DNA sequence: TGTGCCAGCAGCTGGGGGGCGGGGGCCAGGGGGGCCCAGTACTTC.

This chain connects TRBV19 to TRBJ2-2, with TRBD2 identical over 11 bases. Germline CDR1 reads LNHDA; CDR2 reads SQIVND (reference sequence). CDR3 size: 16 residues. The ends lost 6 bases at V and 7 bases at J; junction bases unmatched: 10. In nucleotides, the CDR3 is TGTGCCAGTAGGGGTAGCGGGAGGGCCGGTAGCGGGGAGCTGTTTTTT. This encodes CASRGSGRAGSGELFF.

CDR3: CASSYRVGTEAFF. CDR3 in DNA: TGTGCCAGCAGTTACAGGGTTGGCACTGAAGCTTTCTTT. V gene TRBV2 combines with J gene TRBJ1-1, with D maybe TRBD1 (6 bases). The CDR3 is 13 residues long. Trimming stripped 5 bases from V and 4 bases from J, with 11 bases between. Germline CDR1 SNHLY, CDR2 FYNNEI.

The chain is built from TRBV9 and TRBJ2-4, with 11 positions matching TRBD2. The CDR3 contains 16 residues. CDR1 is SGDLS, CDR2 YYNGEE, per germline. The V segment lost 3 bases and the J segment 5 bases; nucleotides outside the gene matches: 7. The CDR3 region is CASSAPGTSGQNIQYF. The CDR3 DNA reads as TGTGCCAGCAGCGCTCCCGGGACTAGCGGTCAAAACATTCAGTACTTC.

This chain links TRBV4-2 with TRBJ1-1; 8 nucleotides match TRBD1. The V gene end was trimmed by 0 bases and the J gene end by 4 bases; junction bases not matched to a gene: 1. This CDR3 is built from 14 residues. Germline-derived CDR1 and CDR2 are LGHNA and YNFKEQ. As DNA, the CDR3 is TGTGCCAGCAGCCAAGACAGGGGGCCCACTGAAGCTTTCTTT. The encoded protein is CASSQDRGPTEAFF.

The chain couples TRBV5-6 to TRBJ1-1; unclear D gene. Looked up from germline, CDR1 is SGHDT and CDR2 is YYEEEE. This CDR3 spans 15 amino acids. Trimming removed 0 bases at V and 1 base at J, with 10 bases between. DNA of the CDR3: TGTGCCAGCAGCTTGGTGGGAGAACGGAACACTGAAGCTTTCTTT. This gives the protein CASSLVGERNTEAFF.

This chain uses TRBV28 with TRBJ2-1; maybe TRBD1 (6 bases). This CDR3 region has 16 residues. V was cut by 4 bases and J by 11 bases, with 24 bases left in between. Germline CDR1 and CDR2: MDHEN and SYDVKM. In DNA, the CDR3 is TGTGCCAGCAGTTCCCAGGACAGCCCGGTGGACCCCAAGCAGTTCTTC. This encodes CASSSQDSPVDPKQFF. Full variable domain (missing parts from reference TRBV28 and TRBJ2-1): DVKVTQSSRYLVKRTGEKVFLECVQDMDHENMFWYRQDPGLGLRLIYFSYDVKMKEKGDIPEGYSVSREKKERFSLILESASTNQTSMYLCASSSQDSPVDPKQFFGPGTRLTVL.

This rearrangement joins TRBV7-9 to TRBJ2-5; D possibly uses TRBD1 or TRBD2 (5 bases each). Germline loops: CDR1 SEHNR, CDR2 FQNEAQ (reference sequence). V dropped 0 bases and J dropped 5 bases, with 10 bases sitting between them. CDR3 length: 14 amino acids. The CDR3, as DNA: TGTGCCAGCAGCTTAGCGTCGAGGGGCGAGACCCAGTACTTC. Protein: CASSLASRGETQYF.

This clonotype was found a few times. This rearrangement joins TRBV6-1 to TRBJ2-7, with unresolved D. The germline gives CDR1 MNHNS, CDR2 SASEGT. With 6 bases removed from V and 6 bases from J, the gap between germline ends came to 15 bases. The CDR3 extends over 13 amino acids. The CDR3 spells CASSHYQRAEQYV. The CDR3 DNA sequence: TGTGCCAGCAGCCACTATCAAAGGGCCGAGCAGTACGTC.

This clonotype has a count of ten or more. V is TRBV5-1 and J is TRBJ2-1, with 10 positions matching TRBD2. The CDR3 spans 15 residues. The germline CDR1 and CDR2 sequences are SGHRS and YFSETQ. With V trimmed by 5 bases and J by 2 bases, 4 bases remained unmatched. Here the CDR3 DNA reads TGCGCCAGCAGGGACACTAGCGGGACCTACAATGAGCAGTTCTTC. Its translation: CASRDTSGTYNEQFF.

The chain combines TRBV30 with TRBJ1-1; D unresolved. This CDR3 comprises 13 residues. V was trimmed by 3 bases and J by 0 bases, leaving 8 bases between them. CDR1 and CDR2 from the germline V gene are GTSNPN and SVGIG (reference sequence). DNA for the CDR3: TGTGCCTGGAGCGAGCAGCTGAACACTGAAGCTTTCTTT. Translated: CAWSEQLNTEAFF.

The chain joins TRBV5-5 to TRBJ2-7; the match to TRBD2 covers 8 bases. The CDR3 totals 15 residues. The germline V gene encodes CDR1 SGHKS and CDR2 YYEKEE (reference sequence). Germline trimming cut 2 bases from V and 4 bases from J; bases unmatched to any gene: 8. CDR3 loop: CASSLNGRASYEQYV. CDR3 coding DNA: TGTGCCAGCAGCTTAAACGGGAGGGCCTCGTACGAGCAGTACGTC.

The rearrangement joins TRBV12-3 or TRBV12-4 to TRBJ2-1, with D possibly being TRBD1 or TRBD2 (5 bases each). The CDR3 runs to 16 residues. V was pared by 7 bases and J by 8 bases, with 24 bases between. The CDR3 sequence is CASTHGLGRQSHEQFF. The CDR3, as DNA: TGTGCCAGCACCCACGGATTGGGACGTCAGTCCCATGAGCAGTTCTTC.

The chain links TRBV6-2 or TRBV6-3 to TRBJ1-1, with 10 bases that match TRBD1. Losses at the gene ends were 6 bases for V and 5 bases for J; bases not matched to a gene: 12. The CDR3 runs 16 residues. CDR1 is MNHEY and CDR2 is SVGEGT in the germline V gene. CDR3 loop: CASRLGQGEGRTEAFF. The CDR3 DNA reads TGTGCCAGCAGGCTAGGACAGGGGGAAGGAAGGACTGAAGCTTTCTTT.

The chain has TRBV4-1 and TRBJ1-2; TRBD1 might be the D (5 bases). The V and J ends lost 2 bases and 3 bases respectively, with 13 bases between them. The CDR3 consists of 15 residues. From germline, CDR1 is MGHRA and CDR2 YSYEKL. The CDR3 DNA is TGCGCCAGCAGCCAACATAGGGACGGAGACTATGGCTACACCTTC. Translated: CASSQHRDGDYGYTF.

This clonotype was seen at least ten times. The V gene is TRBV7-2, the J gene TRBJ2-3; 7 bases are a match to TRBD2. The trim removed 3 bases at V and 0 bases at J, leaving 0 bases unmatched. The germline V gene encodes CDR1 SGHTA and CDR2 FQGNSA. This CDR3 region has 14 residues. DNA of the CDR3: TGTGCCAGCAGCTTTAGCGGGAGCACAGATACGCAGTATTTT. Translating gives CASSFSGSTDTQYF.

In this sample, this clonotype turned up many times. The chain joins TRBV7-2 to TRBJ2-3; unclear D gene. The CDR3 is 13 amino acids. Trimming shortened V by 5 bases and J by 0 bases, and 6 bases separated the two germline ends. Looked up from germline, CDR1 is SGHTA and CDR2 is FQGNSA. The CDR3 DNA reads TGTGCCAGCAGCCCTTACAGCACAGATACGCAGTATTTT. Protein sequence: CASSPYSTDTQYF.

V and J are TRBV28 and TRBJ2-1, with 8 positions matching TRBD1. Germline trimming cut 4 bases from V and 9 bases from J; bases unmatched to any gene: 11. Per the germline V gene, CDR1 is MDHEN and CDR2 is SYDVKM. The CDR3 extends over 15 amino acids. CDR3 sequence reads: CASSSQQGARGEQFF. The CDR3, as DNA: TGTGCCAGCAGTTCCCAGCAGGGGGCGAGGGGTGAGCAGTTCTTC.

The table lists this clonotype with many counts. This rearrangement joins TRBV19 to TRBJ1-1; D unclear. Germline CDR1 is LNHDA and CDR2 is SQIVND (reference sequence). This CDR3 has 14 residues. V was pared by 1 base and J by 5 bases, with 11 bases between. CDR3 DNA sequence: TGTGCCAGTAGTATAGTGACAAAATCAACTGAAGCTTTCTTT. Protein product: CASSIVTKSTEAFF.

This clonotype was picked up many times. The V and J genes are TRBV7-2 and TRBJ2-3, with no clear D. Trimming stripped 5 bases from V and 8 bases from J, with 11 bases between. This CDR3 is built from 12 residues. The V gene's germline CDR1 is SGHTA and CDR2 FQGNSA. CDR3 nucleotide sequence: TGTGCCAGCAGCCTGGCTGGGGTTACGCAGTATTTT. It yields the protein CASSLAGVTQYF.